The TCR beta chain under discussion was sequenced for a study of T cells in Graves' hyperthyroidism and ophthalmopathy. Germline CDR1 and CDR2: MGHRA and YSYEKL. V lost 2 bases to trimming and J lost 4 bases, with 9 bases between them. The CDR3 is 14 amino acids. This clonotype has ten or more counts. The investigators amplified TCR beta CDR3 regions from RNA transcripts. Carried out on the TCR CDR3, a first-round RT-PCR used the HTBI primer set. TCRdb reprocessed the multiplex PCR reads via MiXCR and lists one record per CDR3 protein. This table holds under 800,000 distinct CDR3 sequences, 12% to 15% found once.

This receptor was taken from a woman younger than 35 with Graves' hyperthyroidism. The specimen was blood. The chain combines TRBV4-1 with TRBJ1-5; D gene uncertain. This CDR3 reads CASSQSVVNQPQHF. Here the CDR3 DNA reads TGCGCCAGCAGCCAATCGGTGGTTAATCAGCCCCAGCATTTT.